Reported below is one T cell receptor (beta chain). There is no known antigen for this receptor. No base quality values were provided; no much bigger clone lies one nucleotide off. The CDR3 regions of human TCRbeta chains were analyzed by immunosequencing. The published analysis was carried out like this. Repertoire TCRs were checked for matches against a reference library of SARS-CoV-2-specific TCRs that had been generated using the MIRA antigen-specificity platform. Breadth was defined as the fraction of unique TCRs that were SARS-CoV-2-associated. Depth was defined as the fraction of total T cells that were SARS-CoV-2-associated. Using the MIRA data, each spike-specific TCR was assigned both to the spike region to which the TCR was reactive and to a CD4 or CD8 class. Log10-transformed breadth and depth values were compared by one-way ANOVA with Sidak's multiple comparisons tests. Held by TCRdb, this immuneACCESS table contains in-frame sequences only and omits some clones. Under half of the omission traces to an unresolved V gene where checked; the cause of the rest is unknown. Clone size and the V and J calls come from that table; the DNA yielded D and trimming. The sample contains roughly 150,000 clones, 80% to 95% of them found a single time. The ten largest clones take up 2% to 2.5% of the sample.

The data are from a study of T cell responses to AZD1222 COVID-19 vaccine (dated by TCRdb to about 2021). Turning to the overall study: AZD1222 recipients with second doses at about 4 weeks or about 12 weeks were pooled, because spike-specific TCR depth and breadth did not differ between schedules. A total of 230 or so trial participants underwent TCR sequencing, of whom approximately 210 received two doses of AZD1222 and some 25 received two doses of the MenACWY control vaccine. Trial participants were enrolled by age into subgroups of 18-55, 56-69 and 70-plus years, and 148, 28 and 57 TCR-sequenced participants, respectively, were included in these subgroups. The research as a whole found: After two AZD1222 doses, both the breadth and the depth of spike-specific TCRs were significantly higher than at day 0 and than in MenACWY recipients. In the small 56-69-year group, the increase in depth fell short of significance, most likely because of low power. Vaccine-associated CD4 TCRs spanned the whole spike protein, with dominant responses in regions 160-218 and 743-854. Conclusions about previously exposed vaccinees were limited because only a handful of AZD1222 recipients were SARS-CoV-2 seropositive at baseline. Because no day 14 peak-response samples were available, repertoires were characterized only after the peak T cell response. Epitopes outside the regions mutated in the B.1.351 and B.1.1.7 variants were reportedly recognized by nearly half of the unique spike-specific TCRs. Participants were mostly white British and included more females than males, and it was suggested by the authors that clonal diversity may have been underestimated.

V is trimmed back by 4 bases and J by 4 bases, and the junction contains 5 bases that no gene match accounts for. The CDR3, from cysteine to phenylalanine, totals 15 residues. Only the CDR3 DNA stays, 45 bases, in frame from base 1. The germline V gene (reference sequence) yields SGHAT for CDR1 and FQDESV for CDR2. The sample's time point, from its label and the paper: baseline before first vaccination. Vaccinee samples were obtained from the UK trials COV001 and COV002, which included a single-blind randomized controlled phase 2/3 trial of AZD1222 (ChAdOx1 nCoV-19) in healthy adults. For TCRbeta chain sequencing, PBMC samples from trial participants were taken at day 0 and at day 28 after the second dose.

The sequence is built from TRBV11-1 and TRBJ2-3, with TRBD2 identical over 10 junction bases. This sequence originates from an adult in good health. The material was peripheral blood, obtained on day 0 of AZD1222 vaccination. The CDR3 has the sequence CASSSRAGGADTQYF. The DNA reads as follows: TGTGCCAGCAGCTCCCGAGCGGGAGGGGCAGATACGCAGTATTTT.